Listed below are T cell receptor beta chains from one sample, sequenced in a study of response to subunit inactivated influenza vaccine. TCRdb called the RT-PCR reads again in MiXCR, with one record for every CDR3 protein. The profile shows 500,000 to 600,000 distinct CDR3 sequences, 12% to 15% of them singletons. The starting material was PBMCs from blood, obtained roughly 12 days after vaccination. Every receptor here comes from a man in his fifties or sixties who received an inactivated influenza vaccine. Each CDR3 is given with its conserved first and last residue. A D gene is named only where the DNA matches it firmly. Size is omitted from some rows. Given values are once, few, many or a class for expanded clones.

D	size	J	V	CDR3	DNA
TRBD2	many	TRBJ2-1	TRBV29-1	CSVAAGWENEQFF	TGCAGCGTTGCAGCGGGATGGGAGAATGAGCAGTTCTTC
TRBD1	NA	TRBJ1-2	TRBV11-2	CASSSDRFYGYTF	TGTGCCAGCAGCTCGGACAGGTTCTATGGCTACACCTTC
NA	few	TRBJ1-4	TRBV28	CASTQPGGTKKLFF	TGTGCCAGCACCCAACCGGGAGGGACGAAAAAACTGTTTTTT
NA	NA	TRBJ2-1	TRBV12-3/TRBV12-4	CASRRDGYNEQFF	TGTGCCAGCAGGAGGGACGGATACAATGAGCAGTTCTTC
NA	few	TRBJ1-6	TRBV20-1	CSAVRDILSSYNSPLHF	TGCAGTGCCGTCCGGGACATCCTGAGCTCCTATAATTCACCCCTCCACTTT
TRBD2	NA	TRBJ2-3	TRBV28	CASSGLAGWSTDTQYF	TGTGCCAGCTCCGGACTAGCGGGGTGGAGCACAGATACGCAGTATTTT
NA	few	TRBJ2-7	TRBV11-1	CASSLGRSTIRSRGSYEQYF	TGTGCCAGCAGCTTAGGGCGAAGTACCATCCGTAGTCGCGGGTCCTACGAGCAGTACTTC
NA	few	TRBJ2-7	TRBV20-1	CSARDSVSYEQYF	TGCAGTGCTAGAGATAGCGTTTCCTACGAGCAGTACTTC
TRBD2	NA	TRBJ2-1	TRBV6-2/TRBV6-3	CASSYLREENEQFF	TGTGCCAGCAGTTACTTGCGGGAGGAGAATGAGCAGTTCTTC
TRBD1	NA	TRBJ1-2	TRBV6-5	CASSYRDRSYGYTF	TGTGCCAGCAGTTACCGGGACAGAAGTTATGGCTACACCTTC
NA	NA	TRBJ2-1	TRBV19	CASTSSGRGEQFF	TGTGCCAGTACCTCCTCGGGGAGAGGTGAGCAGTTCTTC
NA	few	TRBJ1-1	TRBV12-3/TRBV12-4	CASSPTINTEAFF	TGTGCCAGCAGCCCAACGATCAACACTGAAGCTTTCTTT
NA	many	TRBJ1-4	TRBV5-1	CASRAGHEKLFF	TGCGCCAGCAGGGCAGGGCATGAAAAACTGTTTTTT
TRBD1	many	TRBJ2-7	TRBV12-3/TRBV12-4	CASSLGQGSTYEQYF	TGTGCCAGCAGCCTGGGACAGGGGAGCACCTACGAGCAGTACTTC
NA	few	TRBJ2-7	TRBV7-9	CASSLVGVEYEQYF	TGTGCCAGCAGCTTAGTCGGGGTTGAATACGAGCAGTACTTC
NA	NA	TRBJ2-3	TRBV4-3	CASSPTGYLTDTQYF	TGCGCCAGCAGCCCCACGGGATACCTCACAGATACGCAGTATTTT
NA	few	TRBJ1-3	TRBV30	CAWSVSNTIYF	TGTGCCTGGAGTGTCAGTAACACCATATATTTT
NA	few	TRBJ2-4	TRBV7-8	CASSLGFAGAQVKNIQYF	TGTGCCAGCAGCTTAGGGTTTGCGGGGGCGCAGGTCAAAAACATTCAGTACTTC
TRBD1	few	TRBJ2-2	TRBV28	CASSLRRGRGGELFF	TGTGCCAGCAGCCTCCGCAGGGGGCGAGGCGGGGAGCTGTTTTTT
NA	few	TRBJ2-1	TRBV28	CASTPTRGHNEQFF	TGTGCCAGCACTCCCACGCGGGGACACAATGAGCAGTTCTTC
NA	NA	TRBJ1-4	TRBV7-2	CASSLDVFEKLFF	TGTGCCAGCAGCTTAGATGTATTTGAAAAACTGTTTTTT
TRBD1	NA	TRBJ2-1	TRBV24-1	CATSEDRTGGTYNEQFF	TGTGCCACCAGTGAAGATCGGACAGGGGGGACCTACAATGAGCAGTTCTTC
NA	few	TRBJ1-6	TRBV5-1	CASSLESGVGSPLHF	TGCGCCAGCAGCTTGGAATCGGGGGTGGGTTCACCCCTCCACTTT
TRBD2	NA	TRBJ2-3	TRBV7-9	CAGGLAASDTQYF	TGTGCCGGGGGACTAGCCGCGTCAGATACGCAGTATTTT
TRBD1	few	TRBJ1-1	TRBV5-1	CASSFQGARETEAFF	TGCGCCAGCAGCTTCCAGGGGGCGCGTGAGACTGAAGCTTTCTTT
NA	NA	TRBJ2-3	TRBV7-7	CASSPTNADTQYF	TGTGCTAGCAGCCCGACAAACGCTGATACGCAGTATTTT
NA	NA	TRBJ2-7	TRBV4-2	CASSQDRPRRDSSYEQYF	TGTGCCAGCAGCCAAGATAGACCTCGCAGGGATAGCTCCTACGAGCAGTACTTC
TRBD2	NA	TRBJ2-3	TRBV7-9	CASSTGTSGTHWDTQYF	TGTGCCAGCAGCACCGGGACTAGCGGGACCCATTGGGATACGCAGTATTTT
TRBD1	few	TRBJ2-4	TRBV5-6	CASSLGDSIQYF	TGTGCCAGCAGCTTGGGGGACAGCATTCAGTACTTC
TRBD1	few	TRBJ2-5	TRBV14	CASSTGTGAETQYF	TGTGCCAGCAGCACCGGGACAGGTGCGGAGACCCAGTACTTC
NA	few	TRBJ2-5	TRBV4-2	CASSPGAGGLKETQYF	TGTGCCAGCAGCCCCGGGGCAGGAGGGCTGAAAGAGACCCAGTACTTC
NA	many	TRBJ2-3	TRBV29-1	CSVELRQGESGRISDTQYF	TGCAGCGTTGAATTGCGACAGGGGGAGAGCGGGAGGATATCAGATACGCAGTATTTT
TRBD2	NA	TRBJ2-7	TRBV7-9	CASSFIRGGEQYF	TGTGCCAGCAGCTTTATCCGCGGGGGCGAGCAGTACTTC
NA	few	TRBJ2-2	TRBV7-2	CASSLAATTGELFF	TGTGCCAGCAGCTTAGCGGCCACCACCGGGGAGCTGTTTTTT
TRBD2	few	TRBJ2-1	TRBV7-8	CASIAGGPGDEQFF	TGTGCCAGTATAGCGGGGGGGCCGGGGGATGAGCAGTTCTTC
NA	NA	TRBJ1-2	TRBV27	CASSSQLGRNYGYTF	TGTGCCAGCAGTTCCCAACTGGGACGGAACTATGGCTACACCTTC
TRBD2	NA	TRBJ2-7	TRBV9	CASSPGLAGGAYEQYF	TGTGCCAGCAGCCCAGGACTAGCGGGAGGGGCTTACGAGCAGTACTTC
NA	many	TRBJ2-7	TRBV12-3/TRBV12-4	CASSLSPGSEQYF	TGTGCCAGCAGTTTAAGTCCGGGGTCCGAGCAGTACTTC
NA	few	TRBJ2-1	TRBV7-2	CASSLGGTSNEQFF	TGTGCCAGCAGCTTAGGAGGGACAAGCAATGAGCAGTTCTTC
NA	few	TRBJ2-7	TRBV6-1	CASTKSLNTAAYEQYF	TGTGCCAGCACCAAATCCCTTAACACAGCAGCCTACGAGCAGTACTTC
NA	NA	TRBJ2-3	TRBV7-9	CASSTRAGAGFTDTQYF	TGTGCCAGCAGCACTAGAGCCGGGGCCGGGTTCACAGATACGCAGTATTTT
NA	NA	TRBJ2-2	TRBV7-2	CASSRNGGGGTGELFF	TGTGCCAGCAGCCGAAATGGGGGTGGCGGCACCGGGGAGCTGTTTTTT
NA	few	TRBJ2-7	TRBV5-1	CASSFTSPGRTYEQYF	TGCGCCAGCAGCTTTACGTCCCCGGGACGAACCTACGAGCAGTACTTC
NA	NA	TRBJ1-1	TRBV30	CAATREKNTEASF	TGTGCCGCGACCAGGGAGAAGAACACTGAAGCTTCCTTT
TRBD1	NA	TRBJ2-7	TRBV11-2	CASSETPGQEVHEQYF	TGTGCCAGCAGCGAAACCCCGGGACAGGAGGTACACGAGCAGTACTTC
NA	NA	TRBJ1-2	TRBV20-1	CSALRAGYGYTF	TGCAGTGCTCTCCGGGCAGGCTATGGCTACACCTTC
TRBD1	many	TRBJ1-1	TRBV6-5	CASSWSGGQAFF	TGTGCCAGCAGTTGGTCAGGGGGGCAAGCTTTCTTT
TRBD1	NA	TRBJ2-3	TRBV4-3	CASSQEGTGTDTQYF	TGCGCCAGCAGCCAAGAGGGGACAGGCACAGATACGCAGTATTTT
NA	NA	TRBJ2-5	TRBV12-3/TRBV12-4	CASSLEGRTQYF	TGTGCCAGCAGTTTAGAGGGACGGACCCAGTACTTC